The entry below gives a single TCR beta chain sequence along with its context. The data are from a study of blood T cell repertoires in COVID-19. Germline V gene data show CDR1 as SGHKS and CDR2 as YYEKEE (reference sequence). This CDR3 spans 17 amino acids. Trimming shortened V by 4 bases and J by 0 bases, and 17 bases separated the two germline ends. Here immunoSEQ multiplex PCR was the method, and the copy in TCRdb shows in-frame clones only, minus some. The sample holds around 330,000 clones, more than 70% seen once. This TCR was sampled from a woman aged 25 to 39 with COVID-19, enrolled during active disease. The specimen was peripheral blood. The chain couples TRBV5-5 to TRBJ1-5; D possibly corresponds to TRBD1 (5 bases). CDR3 nucleotides: TGTGCCAGCAGCCCCGGGGGTATTAGGGGTAGCAATCAGCCCCAGCATTTT. It encodes CASSPGGIRGSNQPQHF. Drawing the rest from reference TRBV5-5 and TRBJ1-5, the complete variable domain is DAGVTQSPTHLIKTRGQQVTLRCSPISGHKSVSWYQQVLGQGPQFIFQYYEKEERGRGNFPDRFSARQFPNYSSELNVNALLLGDSALYLCASSPGGIRGSNQPQHFGDGTRLSIL.